This T cell receptor beta chain was sequenced in a study of blood T cell repertoires in COVID-19. Trimming stripped 1 base from V and 3 bases from J, with 10 bases between. Germline assignment: CDR1 SGHRS and CDR2 YFSETQ. The length of the CDR3 is 14 residues. Sequencing was performed with immunoSEQ multiplex PCR; in TCRdb, only in-frame clones are kept and a portion is missing. The sample holds 150,000 or so clones, 80% to 90% seen once. This chain uses TRBV5-1 with TRBJ1-1, with D perhaps TRBD1 (5 bases). This receptor was identified in a man aged 55 to 69 with acute or convalescent COVID-19. Sequencing was done on a sample of peripheral blood. The CDR3 reads CASSLQGWDTEAFF. The DNA of the CDR3 is TGCGCCAGCAGCTTGCAGGGATGGGACACTGAAGCTTTCTTT. Looking up the rest from reference TRBV5-1 and TRBJ1-1 gives the full variable domain: KAGVTQTPRYLIKTRGQQVTLSCSPISGHRSVSWYQQTPGQGLQFLFEYFSETQRNKGNFPGRFSGRQFSNSRSEMNVSTLELGDSALYLCASSLQGWDTEAFFGQGTRLTVV.